These T cell receptor beta chains were read from a single sample in a study of graft-versus-host responses after intestinal transplantation. TCRdb's table, derived via immunoSEQ multiplex PCR, lists solely in-frame clones and lacks some. The data show 12,000 or so clones, about 80% seen once. The sequences come from PBMCs, collected nearly 500 days after intestinal transplant. These receptors were collected from a human patient who received an intestinal transplant, so some T cells may come from the graft donor. Each CDR3 is given with its conserved first and last residue. The order of the fields is D gene, clone size, J gene, V gene, CDR3 DNA, CDR3 protein. The D gene is left open where the match is weak. Expanded clones are given a class, and other clones once, few, many or no size at all.

D: -; size: -; J: TRBJ1-1; V: TRBV19; DNA: TGTGCCAGTACCGAAAGTCGATATAACACTGAAGCTTTCTTT; CDR3: CASTESRYNTEAFF
D: TRBD1; size: -; J: TRBJ1-6; V: TRBV6-5; DNA: TGTGCCAGCAGACCTACAGGGGATATTTCACCCCTCCACTTT; CDR3: CASRPTGDISPLHF
D: TRBD2; size: -; J: TRBJ2-2; V: TRBV5-1; DNA: TGCGCCAGCAGCTTGGCGAGCGGGAGCGGTACCGGGGAGCTGTTTTTT; CDR3: CASSLASGSGTGELFF
D: TRBD2; size: -; J: TRBJ2-1; V: TRBV14; DNA: TGTGCCAGCAGCTTACCGGGGACTAGCGGGACTAATGAGCAGTTCTTC; CDR3: CASSLPGTSGTNEQFF
D: TRBD2; size: -; J: TRBJ2-3; V: TRBV6-5; DNA: TGTGCCAGCAGTTATGATCTAGCGGGTAGCACAGATACGCAGTATTTT; CDR3: CASSYDLAGSTDTQYF
D: TRBD2; size: -; J: TRBJ2-1; V: TRBV28; DNA: TGTGCCAGCAGCACTAGCGGGAGTACCTACAATGAGCAGTTCTTC; CDR3: CASSTSGSTYNEQFF
D: -; size: -; J: TRBJ2-7; V: TRBV5-6; DNA: TGTGCCAGCAGCAGTACAGAGAGCTCCTACGAGCAGTACTTC; CDR3: CASSSTESSYEQYF
D: -; size: -; J: TRBJ1-3; V: TRBV29-1; DNA: TGCAGCGTTGTATCGGGCGACTCTGGAAACACCATATATTTT; CDR3: CSVVSGDSGNTIYF
D: -; size: once; J: TRBJ2-7; V: TRBV5-1; DNA: TGCGCCAGCAGCTGGGACCGTACCTACGAGCAGTACTTC; CDR3: CASSWDRTYEQYF
D: TRBD1; size: -; J: TRBJ2-5; V: TRBV5-4; DNA: TGTGCCAGCAGCTTTGGGACAGGTTTTGTGGAGACCCAGTACTTC; CDR3: CASSFGTGFVETQYF
D: -; size: -; J: TRBJ1-3; V: TRBV9; DNA: TGTGCCAGCAGCGTTTTGTGGAAACCCAGCTCTGGAAACACCATATATTTT; CDR3: CASSVLWKPSSGNTIYF
D: -; size: -; J: TRBJ2-7; V: TRBV2; DNA: TGTGCCAGCAGTGAACATCTTCTAGGTCCGTACGAGCAGTACTTC; CDR3: CASSEHLLGPYEQYF
D: -; size: -; J: TRBJ1-2; V: TRBV7-8; DNA: TGTGCCAGCAGCTTAAGGGAACTCGGCTACACCTTC; CDR3: CASSLRELGYTF
D: -; size: -; J: TRBJ1-2; V: TRBV5-4; DNA: TGTGCCAGCAGCCCTTACAGGGCTCAGAACTATGGCTACACCTTC; CDR3: CASSPYRAQNYGYTF
D: -; size: few; J: TRBJ2-6; V: TRBV6-1; DNA: TGTGCCAGCAGTGTGTGGTTAGACCGAAGCTCTGGGGCCAACGTCCTGACTTTC; CDR3: CASSVWLDRSSGANVLTF
D: TRBD2; size: -; J: TRBJ2-1; V: TRBV7-7; DNA: TGTGCTAGCATCCCTAAGACTAGCGGGATAGGGGATGAGCAGTTCTTC; CDR3: CASIPKTSGIGDEQFF
D: -; size: -; J: TRBJ2-4; V: TRBV30; DNA: TGTGCCTGGAGTGTACCCCCTGGGCAGGCCCTAGCCAAAAACATTCAGTACTTC; CDR3: CAWSVPPGQALAKNIQYF
D: TRBD2; size: -; J: TRBJ2-1; V: TRBV5-4; DNA: TGTGCCAGCAGCTTGGAGCTAGCGGGAGGGCCGAATGAGCAGTTCTTC; CDR3: CASSLELAGGPNEQFF
D: TRBD1; size: -; J: TRBJ1-4; V: TRBV9; DNA: TGTGCCAGCAGCTCCCGACAGGGAGTTTCTGAAAAACTGTTTTTT; CDR3: CASSSRQGVSEKLFF
D: TRBD1; size: once; J: TRBJ2-7; V: TRBV5-4; DNA: TGTGCCAGCAGCTTGGACAGGGGCTCCTACGAGCAGTACTTC; CDR3: CASSLDRGSYEQYF
D: -; size: few; J: TRBJ2-2; V: TRBV6-4; DNA: TGTGCCAGCAGTGACAGGAACACCGGGGAGCTGTTTTTT; CDR3: CASSDRNTGELFF
D: -; size: -; J: TRBJ2-2; V: TRBV6-4; DNA: TGTGCCAGCAGTGACAAGAGTGCTGGGGAGCTGTTTTTT; CDR3: CASSDKSAGELFF
D: -; size: -; J: TRBJ2-1; V: TRBV14; DNA: TGTGCCAGCAGCCAAACGGGAATAAGCACCTACAATGAGCAGTTCTTC; CDR3: CASSQTGISTYNEQFF
D: -; size: -; J: TRBJ1-2; V: TRBV5-4; DNA: TGTGCCAGCAGCTCAACAGGGATTCATGGCTACACCTTC; CDR3: CASSSTGIHGYTF
D: TRBD2; size: -; J: TRBJ2-7; V: TRBV10-2; DNA: TGCGCCAGCATGGGAGGGCCCAGCAACGAGCAGTACTTC; CDR3: CASMGGPSNEQYF
D: -; size: -; J: TRBJ2-1; V: TRBV27; DNA: TGTGCCAGCAGTTTCCAAGGGGCCTACAATGAGCAGTTCTTC; CDR3: CASSFQGAYNEQFF
D: -; size: -; J: TRBJ1-1; V: TRBV6-6; DNA: TGTGCCAGCAAGCTTTCCTGGACCAACACTGAAGCTTTCTTT; CDR3: CASKLSWTNTEAFF
D: -; size: -; J: TRBJ2-7; V: TRBV9; DNA: TGTGCCAGCAGCGTAGGATCAGGGACCTACGAGCAGTACTTC; CDR3: CASSVGSGTYEQYF
D: -; size: once; J: TRBJ2-6; V: TRBV7-4; DNA: TGTGCCAGCAGCGGATCGACGAGAGCAGCGCGATCACAAAGTCGGGCCAACGTCCTGACTTTC; CDR3: CASSGSTRAARSQSRANVLTF
D: -; size: once; J: TRBJ1-2; V: TRBV5-1; DNA: TGCGCCAGCAGCGTTAGAATCAGTGCAGAGAACTATGGCTACACCTTC; CDR3: CASSVRISAENYGYTF
D: -; size: few; J: TRBJ1-1; V: TRBV7-2; DNA: TGTGCCAGCAGCAGTTGGGGGGGGCGGACTGAAGCTTTCTTT; CDR3: CASSSWGGRTEAFF
D: -; size: -; J: TRBJ1-1; V: TRBV10-3; DNA: TGTGCCATCAGTGTAGGGGGGGCTGACACTGAAGCTTTCTTT; CDR3: CAISVGGADTEAFF
D: -; size: -; J: TRBJ1-5; V: TRBV6-7; DNA: TGTGCCAGCAGTTACGCTCCGGGCCCCCTGTCGCCCCAGCATTTT; CDR3: CASSYAPGPLSPQHF
D: -; size: -; J: TRBJ1-2; V: TRBV18; DNA: TGTGCCAGCTCAAACGGGGCCTATGGCTACACCTTC; CDR3: CASSNGAYGYTF
D: TRBD2; size: -; J: TRBJ2-5; V: TRBV5-1; DNA: TGCGCCAGCAGCCCCGCTAGCGGGAAAGAGACCCAGTACTTC; CDR3: CASSPASGKETQYF
D: -; size: -; J: TRBJ1-4; V: TRBV2; DNA: TGTGCCAGCAGACAGGAGGGTGAAAAACTGTTTTTT; CDR3: CASRQEGEKLFF
D: -; size: few; J: TRBJ1-1; V: TRBV29-1; DNA: TGCAGCGTTGTGTTTGGCCCCGAAGCTTTCTTT; CDR3: CSVVFGPEAFF
D: TRBD2; size: few; J: TRBJ2-5; V: TRBV7-7; DNA: TGTGCTAGCAGCCCCCAAGCGGGAGGCGGTTTTGGGACCCAGTACTTC; CDR3: CASSPQAGGGFGTQYF
D: -; size: -; J: TRBJ2-2; V: TRBV12-2; DNA: TGTGCAAGGCAGGACACCGGGGAGCTGTTTTTT; CDR3: CARQDTGELFF
D: TRBD1; size: -; J: TRBJ1-2; V: TRBV7-2; DNA: TGTGCCAGCAGCAGAACCGGGGACAGGGGGTATGGCTACACCTTC; CDR3: CASSRTGDRGYGYTF
D: -; size: -; J: TRBJ1-1; V: TRBV28; DNA: TGTGCCAGCAGTCCACAATATAGGGGTGAAGCTTTCTTT; CDR3: CASSPQYRGEAFF
D: -; size: -; J: TRBJ2-7; V: TRBV6-5; DNA: TGTGCCAGCAGTCCCCCCGGGGAGAATGAGCAGTACTTC; CDR3: CASSPPGENEQYF
D: -; size: -; J: TRBJ2-7; V: TRBV6-1; DNA: TGTGCCAGCAGTGAGGTCAGGGTCTACGAGCAGTACTTC; CDR3: CASSEVRVYEQYF
D: -; size: -; J: TRBJ1-6; V: TRBV6-5; DNA: TGTGCCAGCAGAATTCTTGTCCCCAATTCACCCCTCCACTTT; CDR3: CASRILVPNSPLHF
D: -; size: -; J: TRBJ2-5; V: TRBV20-1; DNA: TGCAGTGCCCGTCAAGAGACCCAGTACTTC; CDR3: CSARQETQYF
D: -; size: -; J: TRBJ1-1; V: TRBV2; DNA: TGTGCCAGCAGTGAACTCACGAACACTGAAGCTTTCTTT; CDR3: CASSELTNTEAFF
D: -; size: -; J: TRBJ2-1; V: TRBV21-1; DNA: TGTGCCAGCAGCAAAGCAGGTAGGACAAACAATGAGCAGTTCTTC; CDR3: CASSKAGRTNNEQFF
D: -; size: -; J: TRBJ2-7; V: TRBV28; DNA: TGTGCCAGCAGCCTAGGGTTGCACAGTGCCGAGCAGTACTTC; CDR3: CASSLGLHSAEQYF